This is a list of T cell receptor beta chains from one sample in a study of cytomegalovirus exposure and HLA in healthy donors. The data were produced by immunoSEQ multiplex PCR, yet TCRdb's version contains in-frame clones alone and is incomplete. The table has around 130,000 clones, 80% to 85% seen once. Sample: PBMCs. The source of these receptors is a woman in her thirties or forties in good health and CMV-seronegative. Each CDR3 is given with its conserved first and last residue. D genes are given only for firm matches.

d_gene: NA; v_gene: TRBV6-1; j_gene: TRBJ2-2; CDR3nt: TGTGCCAGCGGGGAGGGGGCCGGGGAGCTGTTTTTT; CDR3aa: CASGEGAGELFF
d_gene: TRBD1; v_gene: TRBV7-2; j_gene: TRBJ2-2; CDR3nt: TGTGCCAGCAGGAGGGGACAGATGAACACCGGGGAGCTGTTTTTT; CDR3aa: CASRRGQMNTGELFF
d_gene: TRBD2; v_gene: TRBV9; j_gene: TRBJ2-1; CDR3nt: TGTGCCAGCAGCGTAGGAGGGACTAGCTCCTACAATGAGCAGTTCTTC; CDR3aa: CASSVGGTSSYNEQFF
d_gene: NA; v_gene: TRBV30; j_gene: TRBJ2-6; CDR3nt: TGTGCCTGGAGTTTCGGGGTCAGCTCTGGGGCCAACGTCCTGACTTTC; CDR3aa: CAWSFGVSSGANVLTF
d_gene: NA; v_gene: TRBV7-6; j_gene: TRBJ2-7; CDR3nt: TGTGCCAGCAGCTCCGCCTACGAGCAGTACTTC; CDR3aa: CASSSAYEQYF
d_gene: TRBD1; v_gene: TRBV28; j_gene: TRBJ2-5; CDR3nt: TGTGCCAGCAGCCGCTATGACAGGGACCAAGAGACCCAGTACTTC; CDR3aa: CASSRYDRDQETQYF
d_gene: NA; v_gene: TRBV5-4; j_gene: TRBJ1-1; CDR3nt: TGTGCCAGCAGCTTGCGACTCCTGAACACTGAAGCTTTCTTT; CDR3aa: CASSLRLLNTEAFF
d_gene: TRBD1; v_gene: TRBV19; j_gene: TRBJ1-1; CDR3nt: TGTGCCAGTAGACGACAGGGGGCCTTGAACACTGAAGCTTTCTTT; CDR3aa: CASRRQGALNTEAFF
d_gene: NA; v_gene: TRBV27; j_gene: TRBJ2-1; CDR3nt: TGTGCCAGCAGTTTACGGGAGTCAGGTTGGGGGCAGTTCTTC; CDR3aa: CASSLRESGWGQFF
d_gene: NA; v_gene: TRBV4-2; j_gene: TRBJ1-4; CDR3nt: TGTGCCAGCAGGGAGGGGGGGACTGGAACTAATGAAAAACTGTTTTTT; CDR3aa: CASREGGTGTNEKLFF
d_gene: TRBD1; v_gene: TRBV11-1; j_gene: TRBJ1-1; CDR3nt: TGTGCCAGCCGGGACAGAGCACTCACTGAAGCTTTCTTT; CDR3aa: CASRDRALTEAFF
d_gene: NA; v_gene: TRBV19; j_gene: TRBJ2-4; CDR3nt: TGTGCCAGTAGTGTACACGGGTATGACAAAAACATTCAGTACTTC; CDR3aa: CASSVHGYDKNIQYF
d_gene: TRBD1; v_gene: TRBV19; j_gene: TRBJ1-1; CDR3nt: TGTGCCAGTAGTGGGGGAGGACAGGGGAACACTGAAGCTTTCTTT; CDR3aa: CASSGGGQGNTEAFF
d_gene: NA; v_gene: TRBV5-1; j_gene: TRBJ2-7; CDR3nt: TGCGCCAGCAGCTTGGGATATGGCAGGGGGGTCGAGCAGTACTTC; CDR3aa: CASSLGYGRGVEQYF